This TCR beta chain originates from a study of beta chain features in type 1 diabetes. The study's findings and limits: Individuals with type 1 diabetes displayed fewer insertions and more deletions at VDJ junctions.

The length of the CDR3 is 11 residues. In germline, CDR1 is MDHEN, CDR2 SYDVKM. Trimming left V 4 bases short and J 12 bases short, with 11 bases between. The isolated RNA, all of it, was reverse transcribed, so expressed TCRB transcripts were what got sequenced. The table came from immunoSEQ multiplex PCR; TCRdb's copy has only in-frame clones and leaves some out. The table includes some 500,000 clones, more than 9.5% detected once. As to this clone: The antigen is undetermined.

Stem cell-like memory, regulatory, central memory and naive CD4+ cells were sorted via CD45RO/CCR7/CD25/CD127/CD95/CD27. This TCR was sampled from a young woman in good health. The chain is built from TRBV28 and TRBJ2-3; D may be TRBD2 (5 bases). Sequencing was carried out using naive CD4+ T cells from blood. The CDR3 nucleotides read TGTGCCAGCAGTTCACGGACTCAACAGTATTTT. Protein sequence: CASSSRTQQYF. Full variable domain (missing parts from reference TRBV28 and TRBJ2-3): DVKVTQSSRYLVKRTGEKVFLECVQDMDHENMFWYRQDPGLGLRLIYFSYDVKMKEKGDIPEGYSVSREKKERFSLILESASTNQTSMYLCASSSRTQQYFGPGTRLTVL.